This T cell receptor (beta chain) was profiled in a study of cytomegalovirus exposure and HLA in healthy donors. The PCR ran on 60 Vbeta and 13 Jbeta primers. Only in-frame clones appear in the TCRdb table, and some are missing; sequencing was by immunoSEQ multiplex PCR. This sample has under 250,000 clones, with about 83% found just once. Whole-study findings and limits: When a later analysis compared HLA-associated TCR beta chains with equally common others, the HLA-associated chains turned out to be more clonally expanded and to have lower generation probabilities. The majority of TCR sequences were rare, yet some public TCRs appeared in many donors.

Notes on this clone: Antigen specificity is unknown.

Germline V gives CDR1 MRHNA, CDR2 SNTAGT. The CDR3 has 15 residues. Trimming cost V 5 bases and J 2 bases, with 14 bases left between them. The clonotype was recovered from a woman in her 50s in good health and CMV-seropositive. The gene calls are TRBV6-4 and TRBJ2-3; D possibly corresponds to TRBD1 (5 bases). The sample taken for sequencing was PBMCs. CDR3 amino acids: CASSSTTGSTDTQYF. In nucleotides, the CDR3 is TGTGCCAGCAGTTCCACCACAGGCTCCACAGATACGCAGTATTTT.